The present T cell receptor (beta chain) was sequenced within a study of technical replicates of blood from a handful of donors. This clone was recorded only once. Measured with immunoSEQ multiplex PCR; TCRdb has only the in-frame clones, and not every one. This repertoire shows fewer than 100,000 clones, over 85% found once; its top ten account for around 0.31%. The germline CDR1 and CDR2 sequences are SGHAT and FQNNGV. The CDR3 runs to 17 residues. Trimming at V came to 5 bases and at J to 1 base, leaving 14 bases not matched to a gene. This TCR derives from a human donor in good health. The sample consisted of T cells isolated from PBMCs. The chain links TRBV11-2 to TRBJ2-7; 7 bases align to TRBD1. The CDR3 loop is CASSQSENRGLSYEQYF. Here the CDR3 DNA reads TGTGCCAGCAGCCAATCTGAAAACAGGGGTTTGTCCTACGAGCAGTACTTC.